The 7 T cell receptor beta chains below come from one sample, sequenced in a study of cytomegalovirus exposure and HLA in healthy donors. In the PCR, 60 Vbeta and 13 Jbeta primers were used. Here immunoSEQ multiplex PCR was the method, and the copy in TCRdb shows in-frame clones only, minus some. The data show around 100,000 clones, over 75% seen once. Sequencing input: PBMCs. The source of these receptors is a woman aged 30 to 39 in good health and CMV-seropositive.

The chain joins TRBV5-1 to TRBJ1-2; no definite D call. With 1 base removed from V and 7 bases from J, the gap between germline ends came to 11 bases. The CDR3 contains 13 residues. Germline V gives CDR1 SGHRS, CDR2 YFSETQ. The CDR3 DNA follows: TGCGCCAGCAGCTTGACTACCGACTCTGGCTACACCTTC. This encodes CASSLTTDSGYTF.

The chain uses TRBV5-1 and TRBJ2-7; 10 bases match TRBD1. Germline CDR1 SGHRS, CDR2 YFSETQ. Losses at the gene ends were 4 bases for V and 6 bases for J; bases not matched to a gene: 7. This CDR3 is 14 amino acids long. CDR3 region: CASSPRQGAVEQYF. The DNA for the CDR3 is TGCGCCAGCAGCCCTCGACAGGGGGCCGTCGAGCAGTACTTC.

Remarks on this clone: A read error may produce the germline difference seen at one junction end. Within the sample, other DNA sequences also encode this same CDR3. The chain links TRBV6-1 to TRBJ1-6; D possibly corresponds to TRBD1 (6 bases). The germline CDR1 and CDR2 sequences are MNHNS and SASEGT. The CDR3 sequence is 14 residues long. The CDR3 coding sequence is TGTGCCGGACAACGGGACACCAATAATTCCCCCCTCCACTTT. This encodes CAGQRDTNNSPLHF.

V and J are TRBV19 and TRBJ1-1; D gene unclear. The V end lost 8 bases, the J end lost 0 bases, and 16 bases lay between the germline ends. Germline loops: CDR1 LNHDA, CDR2 SQIVND (reference sequence). CDR3 length: 15 amino acids. The CDR3, as DNA: TGTGCCAGTTTTCTTGTCGGAGGCCTGAACACTGAAGCTTTCTTT. It specifies CASFLVGGLNTEAFF.

The chain recombines TRBV18 with TRBJ2-1; 9 bases agree with TRBD2. CDR1 is KGHSH, CDR2 LQKENI, per germline. The CDR3 totals 16 residues. After removal of 3 bases from V and 8 bases from J, the junction contained 11 bases not matched to a gene. CDR3 sequence (DNA): TGTGCCAGCTCACCCGCCGGCGGGAGGGCCGTATATGAGCAGTTCTTC. As protein: CASSPAGGRAVYEQFF.

The genes are TRBV6-5 and TRBJ1-5; D is perhaps TRBD1 (5 bases). The germline V and J ends were trimmed by 6 bases and 3 bases, with 9 bases remaining between them. Germline V gene sequence: CDR1 MNHEY, CDR2 SVGAGI. CDR3 size: 13 residues. The CDR3 region is CASRRDFNQPQHF. Written as DNA, the CDR3 is TGTGCCAGCAGGCGGGACTTCAATCAGCCCCAGCATTTT.

The CDR3 bases are TGTGCCAGCAGCCCCCGCGGGCGGGGGGACGGCCAGTACTTC. Translated: CASSPRGRGDGQYF. The chain joins TRBV9 to TRBJ2-5, with 8 bases matching TRBD2. Losses at the gene ends were 4 bases for V and 10 bases for J; bases not matched to a gene: 12. The CDR3 has 14 residues. Germline lookup yields CDR1 SGDLS and CDR2 YYNGEE.